This T cell receptor beta chain is drawn from a study of cytomegalovirus exposure and HLA in healthy donors. Study conclusions and caveats: Sequencing likely caused a cluster of highly shared sequence variants. After further analysis at a later stage, around 17,000 TCR beta sequences were associated with HLA alleles at 0.05 false discovery rate.

This CDR3 has 16 residues. PCR was performed using 60 Vbeta and 13 Jbeta primers. The method was immunoSEQ multiplex PCR; TCRdb's version includes in-frame clones alone and lacks a portion of them. Found here are 150,000 to 250,000 clones, less than 85% of them singletons; the top ten hold less than 2%. Concerning this clone itself: Its antigen is unknown.

The sample comprised PBMCs. The sequence derives from a girl between 5 and 17 years old in good health and CMV-seropositive. The J gene is TRBJ2-1, the V gene TRBV12-1; the DNA was not compared with TRBD1, the D call given in the table. TRBV12-1 is assigned pseudogene status. The CDR3 coding sequence is TGTGCCAGCAGCTTTTACAGGGGGCCCATCTACAATGAGCAGTTCTTC. It codes for CASSFYRGPIYNEQFF.